This T cell receptor (beta chain) was sequenced in a study of T cell responses to AZD1222 COVID-19 vaccine. The method was immunoSEQ multiplex PCR; TCRdb's version includes in-frame clones alone and lacks a portion of them. This sample has about 110,000 clones, with about 90% found just once. This clone was seen only once. Its cognate antigen is unknown. Findings of the study overall: Repertoires were obtained only post-peak T cell response. A reported finding is that nearly half of spike-specific TCRs target unmutated variant regions.

CDR1 and CDR2 (germline): SGHVS, FQNEAQ. V shed 1 base and J shed 4 bases, with 16 bases lying between them. The CDR3 runs 16 residues. This sample comprised peripheral blood, obtained on day 0 of AZD1222 vaccination. The receptor's source is an adult in good health. This chain uses TRBV7-8 with TRBJ1-1; unclear D gene. CDR3 DNA: TGTGCCAGCAGCTTAGTAAGGCAGCCTTGGGGCACTGAAGCTTTCTTT. Its protein product is CASSLVRQPWGTEAFF.